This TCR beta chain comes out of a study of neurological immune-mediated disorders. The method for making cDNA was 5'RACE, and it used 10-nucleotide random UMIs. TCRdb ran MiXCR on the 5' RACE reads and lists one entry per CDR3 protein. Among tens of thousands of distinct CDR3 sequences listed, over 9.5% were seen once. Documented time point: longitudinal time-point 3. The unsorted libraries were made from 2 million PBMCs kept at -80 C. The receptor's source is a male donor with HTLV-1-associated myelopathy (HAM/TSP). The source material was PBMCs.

CDR3 coding DNA: TGTGCCACCAGTGACCTCTCTTTTGAGCAGTTCTTC. This gives the protein CATSDLSFEQFF. The chain carries TRBV24-1 and TRBJ2-1; D not certain. This CDR3 spans 12 amino acids. CDR1 is KGHDR and CDR2 is SFDVKD in the germline V gene. The ends were cut back, 4 bases at V and 9 bases at J, with 9 bases in the middle.